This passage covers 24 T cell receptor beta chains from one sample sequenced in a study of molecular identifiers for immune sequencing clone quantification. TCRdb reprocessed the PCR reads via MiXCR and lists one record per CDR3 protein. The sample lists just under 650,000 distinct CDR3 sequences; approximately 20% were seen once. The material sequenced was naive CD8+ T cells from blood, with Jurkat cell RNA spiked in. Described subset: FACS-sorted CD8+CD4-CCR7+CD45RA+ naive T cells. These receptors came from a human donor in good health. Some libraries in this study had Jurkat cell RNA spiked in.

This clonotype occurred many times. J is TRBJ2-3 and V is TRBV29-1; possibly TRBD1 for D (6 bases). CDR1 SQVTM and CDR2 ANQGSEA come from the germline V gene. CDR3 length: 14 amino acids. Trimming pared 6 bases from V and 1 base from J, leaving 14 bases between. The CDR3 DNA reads TGCAGCGTCGCTACAGGGATACGCACAGATACGCAGTATTTT. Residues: CSVATGIRTDTQYF.

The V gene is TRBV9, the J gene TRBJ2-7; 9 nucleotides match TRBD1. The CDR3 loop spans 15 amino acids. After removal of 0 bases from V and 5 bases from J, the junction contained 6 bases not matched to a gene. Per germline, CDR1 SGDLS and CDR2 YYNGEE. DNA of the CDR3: TGTGCCAGCAGCGTAGCGGGACAGGGCCATCACGAGCAGTACTTC. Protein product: CASSVAGQGHHEQYF.

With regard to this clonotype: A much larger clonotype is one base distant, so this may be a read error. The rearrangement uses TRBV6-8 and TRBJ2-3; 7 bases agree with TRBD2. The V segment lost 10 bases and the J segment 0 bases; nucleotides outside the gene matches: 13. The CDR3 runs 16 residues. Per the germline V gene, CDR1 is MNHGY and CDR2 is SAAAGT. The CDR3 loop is CATWLRAGESTDTQYF. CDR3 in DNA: TGTGCCACTTGGTTGAGGGCGGGGGAGAGCACAGATACGCAGTATTTT.

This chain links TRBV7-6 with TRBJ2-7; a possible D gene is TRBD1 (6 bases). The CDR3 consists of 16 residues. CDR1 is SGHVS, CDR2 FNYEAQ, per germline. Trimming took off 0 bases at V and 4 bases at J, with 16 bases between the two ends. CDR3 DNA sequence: TGTGCCAGCAGCTTAGCCGGACAGCCTTCGGCTTACGAGCAGTACTTC. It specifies CASSLAGQPSAYEQYF. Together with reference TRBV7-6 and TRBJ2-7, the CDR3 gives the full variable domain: GAGVSQSPRYKVTKRGQDVALRCDPISGHVSLYWYRQALGQGPEFLTYFNYEAQQDKSGLPNDRFSAERPEGSISTLTIQRTEQRDSAMYRCASSLAGQPSAYEQYFGPGTRLTVT.

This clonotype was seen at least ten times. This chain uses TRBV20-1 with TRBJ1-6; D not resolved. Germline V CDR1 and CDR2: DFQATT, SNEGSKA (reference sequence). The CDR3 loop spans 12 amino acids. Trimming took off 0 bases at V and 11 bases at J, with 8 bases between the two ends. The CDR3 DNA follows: TGCAGTGCTAGAGATGGCGGAACACCCCTCCACTTT. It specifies CSARDGGTPLHF.

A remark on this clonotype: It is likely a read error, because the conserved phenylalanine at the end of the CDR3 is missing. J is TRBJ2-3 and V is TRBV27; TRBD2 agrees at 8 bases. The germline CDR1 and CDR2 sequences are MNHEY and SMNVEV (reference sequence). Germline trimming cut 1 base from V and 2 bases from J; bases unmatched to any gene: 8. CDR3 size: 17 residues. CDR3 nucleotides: TGTGCCAGCAGTTTATTGGGGCTAGCGGGCCTCACAGATACGCAGTATGTT. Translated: CASSLLGLAGLTDTQYV.

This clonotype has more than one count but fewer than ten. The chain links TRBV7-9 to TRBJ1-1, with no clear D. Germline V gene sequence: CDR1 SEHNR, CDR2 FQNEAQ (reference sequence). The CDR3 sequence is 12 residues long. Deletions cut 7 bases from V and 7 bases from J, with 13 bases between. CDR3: CASILESNEAFF. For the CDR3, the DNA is TGTGCCAGCATCTTGGAGAGTAATGAAGCTTTCTTT. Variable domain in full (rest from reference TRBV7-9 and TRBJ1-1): DTGVSQNPRHKITKRGQNVTFRCDPISEHNRLYWYRQTLGQGPEFLTYFQNEAQLEKSRLLSDRFSAERPKGSFSTLEIQRTEQGDSAMYLCASILESNEAFFGQGTRLTVV.

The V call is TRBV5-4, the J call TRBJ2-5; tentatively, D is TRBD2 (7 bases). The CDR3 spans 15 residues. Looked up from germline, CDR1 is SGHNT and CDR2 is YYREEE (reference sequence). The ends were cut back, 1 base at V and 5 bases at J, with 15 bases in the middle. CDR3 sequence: CASSLRGAALETQYF. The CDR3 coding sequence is TGTGCCAGCAGCTTGCGGGGGGCGGCCCTTGAGACCCAGTACTTC.

CDR3 protein: CASSQERDRVRREKLFF. In DNA form, the CDR3 reads TGCGCCAGCAGCCAAGAAAGGGACAGGGTCCGACGTGAAAAACTGTTTTTT. The chain couples TRBV4-3 to TRBJ1-4; 9 bases are a match to TRBD1. V trimming: 0 bases; J trimming: 7 bases; junction bases outside the gene matches: 9. CDR3 size: 17 residues. Looked up from germline, CDR1 is LGHNA and CDR2 is YSLEER.

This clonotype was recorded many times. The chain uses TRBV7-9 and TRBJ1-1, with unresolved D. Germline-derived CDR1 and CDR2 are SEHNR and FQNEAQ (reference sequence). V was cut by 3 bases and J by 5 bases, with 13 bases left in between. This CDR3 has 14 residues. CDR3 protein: CASSFNPGGTEAFF. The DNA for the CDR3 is TGTGCCAGCAGCTTTAACCCAGGAGGGACTGAAGCTTTCTTT.

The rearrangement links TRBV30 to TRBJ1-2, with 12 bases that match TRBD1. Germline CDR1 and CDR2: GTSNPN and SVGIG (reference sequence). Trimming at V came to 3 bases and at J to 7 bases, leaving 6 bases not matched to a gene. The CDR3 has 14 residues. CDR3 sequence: CAWSDGTGGSGYTF. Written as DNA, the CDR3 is TGTGCCTGGAGCGACGGGACAGGGGGCTCTGGCTACACCTTC.

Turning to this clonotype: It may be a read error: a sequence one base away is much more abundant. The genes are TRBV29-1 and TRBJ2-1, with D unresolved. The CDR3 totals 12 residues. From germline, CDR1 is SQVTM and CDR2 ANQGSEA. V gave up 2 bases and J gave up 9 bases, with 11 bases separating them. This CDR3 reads CSVEPAAAEQFF. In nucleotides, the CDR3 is TGCAGCGTTGAACCGGCAGCTGCTGAGCAGTTCTTC.

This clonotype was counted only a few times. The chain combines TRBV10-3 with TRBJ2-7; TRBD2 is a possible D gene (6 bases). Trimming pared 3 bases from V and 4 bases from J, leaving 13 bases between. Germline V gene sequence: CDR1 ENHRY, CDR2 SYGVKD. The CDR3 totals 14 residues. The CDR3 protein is CAISETGSPYEQYF. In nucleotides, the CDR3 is TGTGCCATCAGTGAAACCGGGAGTCCGTACGAGCAGTACTTC.

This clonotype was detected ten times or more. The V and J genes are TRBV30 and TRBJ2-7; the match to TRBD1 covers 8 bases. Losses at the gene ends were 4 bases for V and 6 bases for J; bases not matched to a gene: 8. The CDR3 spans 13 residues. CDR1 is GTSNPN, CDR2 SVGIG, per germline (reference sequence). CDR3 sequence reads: CAWIGRGPVEQYF. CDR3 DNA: TGTGCCTGGATCGGCAGGGGGCCGGTCGAGCAGTACTTC.

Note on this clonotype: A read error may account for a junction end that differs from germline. The CDR3 here is CASSPQGDSTETFF. CDR3 bases: TGTGCCAGCAGCCCACAGGGAGATAGCACTGAAACTTTCTTT. The V and J genes are TRBV9 and TRBJ1-1, with D perhaps TRBD1 (6 bases). Per the germline V gene, CDR1 is SGDLS and CDR2 is YYNGEE. CDR3 length: 14 amino acids.

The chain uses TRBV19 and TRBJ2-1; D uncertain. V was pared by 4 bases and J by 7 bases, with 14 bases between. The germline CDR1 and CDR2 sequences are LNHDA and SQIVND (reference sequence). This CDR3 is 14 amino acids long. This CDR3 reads CASSNPDVWNEQFF. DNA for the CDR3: TGTGCCAGTAGTAATCCAGATGTCTGGAATGAGCAGTTCTTC.

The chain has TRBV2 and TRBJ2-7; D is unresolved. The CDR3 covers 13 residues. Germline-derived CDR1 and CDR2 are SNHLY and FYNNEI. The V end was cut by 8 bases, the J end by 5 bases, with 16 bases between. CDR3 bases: TGTGCCAGCCGATGGAAAGGAAGAGACGAGCAGTACTTC. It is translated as CASRWKGRDEQYF. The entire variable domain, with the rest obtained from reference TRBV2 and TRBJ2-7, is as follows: EPEVTQTPSHQVTQMGQEVILRCVPISNHLYFYWYRQILGQKVEFLVSFYNNEISEKSEIFDDQFSVERPDGSNFTLKIRSTKLEDSAMYFCASRWKGRDEQYFGPGTRLTVT.

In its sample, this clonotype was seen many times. Written as DNA, the CDR3 is TGTGCCAGCAGTCTCCAGGGATCATCCACTGAAGCTTTCTTT. Its protein is CASSLQGSSTEAFF. This sequence joins TRBV28 and TRBJ1-1; the D gene is possibly TRBD1 (5 bases). V was pared by 5 bases and J by 4 bases, with 14 bases between. Germline CDR1 is MDHEN and CDR2 is SYDVKM. This CDR3 is built from 14 residues.

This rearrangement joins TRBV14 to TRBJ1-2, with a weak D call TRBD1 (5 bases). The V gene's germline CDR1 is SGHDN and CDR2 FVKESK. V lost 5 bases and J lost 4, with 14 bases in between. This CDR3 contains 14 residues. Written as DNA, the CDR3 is TGTGCCAGCAGCAGTCGGGGGACCCTCTATGGCTACACCTTC. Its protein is CASSSRGTLYGYTF.

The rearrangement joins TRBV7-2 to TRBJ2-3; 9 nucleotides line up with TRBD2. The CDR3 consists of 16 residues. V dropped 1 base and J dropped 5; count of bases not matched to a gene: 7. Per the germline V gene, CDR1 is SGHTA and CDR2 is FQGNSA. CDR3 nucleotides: TGTGCCAGCAGCTTAGTTGGTGCGGGGGGGAGAGATACGCAGTATTTT. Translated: CASSLVGAGGRDTQYF. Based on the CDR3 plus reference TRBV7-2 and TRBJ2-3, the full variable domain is GAGVSQSPSNKVTEKGKDVELRCDPISGHTALYWYRQSLGQGLEFLIYFQGNSAPDKSGLPSDRFSAERTGGSVSTLTIQRTQQEDSAVYLCASSLVGAGGRDTQYFGPGTRLTVL.

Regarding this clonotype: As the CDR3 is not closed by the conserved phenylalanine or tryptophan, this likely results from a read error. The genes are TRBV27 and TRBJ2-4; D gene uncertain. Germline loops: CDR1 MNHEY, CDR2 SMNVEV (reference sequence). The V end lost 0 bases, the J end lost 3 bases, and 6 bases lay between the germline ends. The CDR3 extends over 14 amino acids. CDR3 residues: CASSLSGSKNIQYL. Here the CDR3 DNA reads TGTGCCAGCAGTTTATCTGGCAGCAAAAACATTCAGTACCTC.

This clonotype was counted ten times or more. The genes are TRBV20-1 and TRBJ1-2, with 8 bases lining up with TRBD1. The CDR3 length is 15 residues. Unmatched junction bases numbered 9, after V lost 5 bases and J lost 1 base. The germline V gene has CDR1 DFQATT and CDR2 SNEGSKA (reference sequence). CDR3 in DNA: TGCAGTGCTTCCGGGGGACAGGCAGATAACTATGGCTACACCTTC. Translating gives CSASGGQADNYGYTF.

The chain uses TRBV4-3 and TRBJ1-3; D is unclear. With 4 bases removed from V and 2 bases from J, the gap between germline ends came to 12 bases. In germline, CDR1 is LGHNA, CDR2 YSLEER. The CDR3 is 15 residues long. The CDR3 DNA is TGCGCCAGCAGCCCTGATATCAGCGCTGGAAACACCATATATTTT. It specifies CASSPDISAGNTIYF.

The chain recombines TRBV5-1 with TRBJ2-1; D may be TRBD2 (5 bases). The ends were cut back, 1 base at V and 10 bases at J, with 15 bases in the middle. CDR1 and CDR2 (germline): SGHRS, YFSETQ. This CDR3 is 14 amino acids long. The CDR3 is CASSLSGFGNEQFF. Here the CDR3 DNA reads TGCGCCAGCAGCTTGTCGGGGTTCGGGAACGAGCAGTTCTTC. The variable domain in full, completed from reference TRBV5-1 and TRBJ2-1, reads KAGVTQTPRYLIKTRGQQVTLSCSPISGHRSVSWYQQTPGQGLQFLFEYFSETQRNKGNFPGRFSGRQFSNSRSEMNVSTLELGDSALYLCASSLSGFGNEQFFGPGTRLTVL.